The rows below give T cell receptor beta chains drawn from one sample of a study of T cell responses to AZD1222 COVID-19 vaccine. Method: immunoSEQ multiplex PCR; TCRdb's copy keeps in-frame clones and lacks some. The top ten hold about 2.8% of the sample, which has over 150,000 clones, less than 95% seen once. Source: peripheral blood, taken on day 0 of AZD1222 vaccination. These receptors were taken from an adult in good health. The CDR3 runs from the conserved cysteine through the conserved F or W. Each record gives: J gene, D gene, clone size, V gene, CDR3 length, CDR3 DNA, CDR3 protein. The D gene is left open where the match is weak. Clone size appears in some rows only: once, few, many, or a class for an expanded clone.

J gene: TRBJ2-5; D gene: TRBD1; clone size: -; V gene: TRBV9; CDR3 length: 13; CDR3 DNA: TGTGCCAGCAGCGTCGACAGGGTGGAGACCCAGTACTTC; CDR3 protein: CASSVDRVETQYF
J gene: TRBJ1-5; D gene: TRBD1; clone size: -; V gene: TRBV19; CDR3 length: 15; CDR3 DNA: TGTGCCAGTAGTACCGGACAGGGTAGACATCAGCCCCAGCATTTT; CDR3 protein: CASSTGQGRHQPQHF
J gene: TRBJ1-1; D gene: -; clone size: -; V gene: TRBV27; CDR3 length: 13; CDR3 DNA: TGTGCCAGCAGTACCTCGACAGCCCCAGAAGCTTTCTTT; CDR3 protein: CASSTSTAPEAFF
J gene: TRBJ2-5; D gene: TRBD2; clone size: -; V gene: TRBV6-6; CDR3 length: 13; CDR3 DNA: TGTGCCAGCAGACTAGCGGGGGAAGAGACCCAGTACTTC; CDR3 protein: CASRLAGEETQYF
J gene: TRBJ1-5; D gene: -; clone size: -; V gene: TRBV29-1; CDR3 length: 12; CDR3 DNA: TGCAGCGTCGCTGAAGGGGTCCAGCCCCAGCATTTT; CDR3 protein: CSVAEGVQPQHF
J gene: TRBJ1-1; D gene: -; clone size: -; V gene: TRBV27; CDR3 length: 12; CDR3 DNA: TGTGCCAGCAAGACGGGCGAGCGCCAAGCTTTCTTT; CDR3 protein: CASKTGERQAFF
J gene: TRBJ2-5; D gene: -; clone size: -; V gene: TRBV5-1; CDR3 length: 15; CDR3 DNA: TGCGCCAGCAGCTTGGCCTTGGCAGGGGAAGAGACCCAGTACTTC; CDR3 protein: CASSLALAGEETQYF
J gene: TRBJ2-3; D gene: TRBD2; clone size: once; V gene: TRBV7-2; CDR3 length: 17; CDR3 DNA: TGTGCCAGCAGCGACCCGGGACTAGCGGCTAGCACAGATACGCAGTATTTT; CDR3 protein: CASSDPGLAASTDTQYF
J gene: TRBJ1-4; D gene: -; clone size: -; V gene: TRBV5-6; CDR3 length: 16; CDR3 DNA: TGTGCCAGCAGCCCCCCAGGGTATACATCGAATGAAAAACTGTTTTTT; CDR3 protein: CASSPPGYTSNEKLFF
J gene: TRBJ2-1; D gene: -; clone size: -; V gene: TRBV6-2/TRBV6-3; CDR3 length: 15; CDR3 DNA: TGTGCCAGCAGTTACGGCCGGGGGTTTGACGGTGAGCAGTTCTTC; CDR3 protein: CASSYGRGFDGEQFF
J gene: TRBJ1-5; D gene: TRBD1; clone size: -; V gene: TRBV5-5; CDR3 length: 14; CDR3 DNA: TGTGCCAGCAGCTGGGGACAGGGCGGTCAGCCCCAGCATTTT; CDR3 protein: CASSWGQGGQPQHF
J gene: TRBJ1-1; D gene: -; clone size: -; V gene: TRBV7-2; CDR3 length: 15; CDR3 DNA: TGTGCCAGCAGCCTCATAAGGGGAGCGAACACTGAAGCTTTCTTT; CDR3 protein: CASSLIRGANTEAFF
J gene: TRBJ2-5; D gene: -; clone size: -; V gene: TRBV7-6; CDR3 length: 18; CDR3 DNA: TGTGCCAGCAGCCCACTGGGGGGGGCGAGCGGGAATAAAGAGACCCAGTACTTC; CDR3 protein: CASSPLGGASGNKETQYF
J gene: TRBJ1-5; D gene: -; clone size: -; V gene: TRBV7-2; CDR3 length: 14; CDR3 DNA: TGTGCCAGCAGCCGGAGGGGGTTGGGTCAGCCCCAGCATTTT; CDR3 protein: CASSRRGLGQPQHF
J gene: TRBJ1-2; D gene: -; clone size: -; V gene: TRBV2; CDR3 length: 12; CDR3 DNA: TGTGCCAGCAGTGAAGAGGTTGGTGGCTACACCTTC; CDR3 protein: CASSEEVGGYTF
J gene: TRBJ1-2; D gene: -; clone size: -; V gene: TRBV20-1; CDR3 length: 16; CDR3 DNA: TGCAGTGCTAGTCCGGCAGACAATAGAGCTAACTATGGCTACACCTTC; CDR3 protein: CSASPADNRANYGYTF
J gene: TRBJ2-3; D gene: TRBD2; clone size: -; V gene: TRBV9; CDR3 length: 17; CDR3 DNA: TGTGCCAGCAACTTGACTAGCGGGGGCTCTAGCACAGATACGCAGTATTTT; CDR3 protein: CASNLTSGGSSTDTQYF
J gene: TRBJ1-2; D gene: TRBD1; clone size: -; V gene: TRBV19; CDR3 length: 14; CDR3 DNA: TGTGCCAGTAGTGTACAACGGACAGGGAATGGCTACACCTTC; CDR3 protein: CASSVQRTGNGYTF
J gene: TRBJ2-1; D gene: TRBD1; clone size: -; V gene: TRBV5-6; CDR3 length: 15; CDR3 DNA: TGTGCCAGCAGCTTTAAGGGGGCGCGAAACAATGAGCAGTTCTTC; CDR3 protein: CASSFKGARNNEQFF
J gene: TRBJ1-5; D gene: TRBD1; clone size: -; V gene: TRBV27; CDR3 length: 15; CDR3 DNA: TGTGCCAGCAGTCCGACAGGGAATAGCAATCAGCCCCAGCATTTT; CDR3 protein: CASSPTGNSNQPQHF
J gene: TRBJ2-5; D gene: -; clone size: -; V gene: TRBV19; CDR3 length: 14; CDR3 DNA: TGTGCCAGTAGTATGGGGGCCCCTAGGGAGACCCAGTACTTC; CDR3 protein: CASSMGAPRETQYF
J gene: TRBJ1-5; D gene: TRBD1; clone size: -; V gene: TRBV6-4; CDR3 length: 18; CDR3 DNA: TGTGCCAGCAGTGATTGCAAGCGAGTGACAGGGAGGCAACAGCCCCAGCATTTT; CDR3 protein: CASSDCKRVTGRQQPQHF
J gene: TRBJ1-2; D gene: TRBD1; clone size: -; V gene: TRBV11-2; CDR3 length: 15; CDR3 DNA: TGTGCCAGCAGCTCCGGGGACAGACCTAACTATGGCTACACCTTC; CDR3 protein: CASSSGDRPNYGYTF
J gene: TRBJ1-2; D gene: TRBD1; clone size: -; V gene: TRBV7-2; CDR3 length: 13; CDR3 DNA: TGTGCCAGCAGCCTAGGGACAGCCTATGGCTACACCTTC; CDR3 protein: CASSLGTAYGYTF
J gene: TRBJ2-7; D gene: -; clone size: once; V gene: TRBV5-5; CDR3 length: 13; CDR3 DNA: TGTGCCAGCAGCCAGGACAGTAGGTACGAGCAGTACTTC; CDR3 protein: CASSQDSRYEQYF
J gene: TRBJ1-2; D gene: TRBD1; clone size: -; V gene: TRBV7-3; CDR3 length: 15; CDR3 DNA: TGTGCCAGCAGCCCCGGACAGGGAGCTAACTATGGCTACACCTTC; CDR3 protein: CASSPGQGANYGYTF
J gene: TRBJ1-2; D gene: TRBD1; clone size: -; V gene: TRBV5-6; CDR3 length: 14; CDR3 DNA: TGTGCCAGCAGTTCGGGACAGGGGACGATAGGCTACACCTTC; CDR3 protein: CASSSGQGTIGYTF